The T cell receptor beta chain described here comes from a study of T cells in Graves' hyperthyroidism and ophthalmopathy. Study-level background: Before treatment of any kind, peripheral blood was taken at initial diagnosis.

Study-level findings and limits: Blood also showed most of the thyroid clonotypes that were expanded above 0.001.

Regions amplified from RNA transcripts were the TCR beta CDR3 regions. HTBI primers were the set used in a first-round RT-PCR of the TCR CDR3. TCRdb redid the calling of the multiplex PCR reads with MiXCR, one entry per CDR3 protein. The repertoire has around 500,000 distinct CDR3 sequences, 22% of them found once; the top ten carry 45% to 50%. In the case of this clonotype: As yet, its antigen is unknown.

The CDR3 extends over 13 amino acids. The V and J ends lost 3 bases and 5 bases respectively, with 11 bases between them. The V gene's germline CDR1 is MNHEY and CDR2 SMNVEV (reference sequence). This receptor was obtained from a woman aged 70 to 79 with Graves' ophthalmopathy. Sequencing used blood. The V gene is TRBV27, the J gene TRBJ2-7; tentatively, D is TRBD1 (6 bases). The CDR3 is CASSLNRADEQYF. CDR3 DNA sequence: TGTGCCAGCAGTTTGAACAGGGCGGACGAGCAGTACTTC.